A selection of T cell receptor beta chains follows, all from one sample in a study of blood T cell repertoires in COVID-19. TCRdb's table, derived via immunoSEQ multiplex PCR, lists solely in-frame clones and lacks some. This sample has about 19,000 clones, with about 86% found just once. The source material was peripheral blood. The receptors shown here come from a human donor in a cohort sampled during active COVID-19. CDR3s include the opening cysteine and the closing phenylalanine or tryptophan. The order of the fields is V gene, clone size, J gene, D gene, CDR3 DNA, CDR3 protein. D genes are given only for firm matches. Some rows have no size entry. The others give once, few or many, or a class for an expanded clone.

V gene: TRBV18
clone size: .
J gene: TRBJ1-4
D gene: TRBD1
CDR3 DNA: TGTGCCAGCTCACCGATTGGGGACAGGGTTCGGGAAAAACTGTTTTTT
CDR3 protein: CASSPIGDRVREKLFF

V gene: TRBV15
clone size: .
J gene: TRBJ1-2
D gene: .
CDR3 DNA: TGTGCCACCAGCAAGCCGACAGACTATGGCTACACCTTC
CDR3 protein: CATSKPTDYGYTF

V gene: TRBV27
clone size: .
J gene: TRBJ2-2
D gene: TRBD2
CDR3 DNA: TGTGCCAGCAGTTTACGGGGGGGGGACACCGGGGAGCTGTTTTTT
CDR3 protein: CASSLRGGDTGELFF

V gene: TRBV7-3
clone size: .
J gene: TRBJ2-1
D gene: .
CDR3 DNA: TGTGCCAGCAGCAAGAGCTCCTACAATGAGCAGTTCTTC
CDR3 protein: CASSKSSYNEQFF

V gene: TRBV6-5
clone size: .
J gene: TRBJ1-5
D gene: .
CDR3 DNA: TGTGCCAGCAGTAACAGTTGGCAGAATCAGCCCCAGCATTTT
CDR3 protein: CASSNSWQNQPQHF

V gene: TRBV28
clone size: .
J gene: TRBJ1-6
D gene: TRBD1
CDR3 DNA: TGTGCCAGCAGTTTACGGGACAGGGATTATTCACCCCTCCACTTT
CDR3 protein: CASSLRDRDYSPLHF

V gene: TRBV20-1
clone size: .
J gene: TRBJ1-1
D gene: .
CDR3 DNA: TGCAGTGCTATAAACGGCAGGGAAGCTTTCTTT
CDR3 protein: CSAINGREAFF

V gene: TRBV19
clone size: .
J gene: TRBJ2-7
D gene: .
CDR3 DNA: TGTGCCAGTAGTAACCGGGAGAGAGGCTACGAGCAGTACTTC
CDR3 protein: CASSNRERGYEQYF

V gene: TRBV18
clone size: .
J gene: TRBJ2-3
D gene: .
CDR3 DNA: TGTGCCAGCTCACAAAATCCCATAGCAGATACGCAGTATTTT
CDR3 protein: CASSQNPIADTQYF

V gene: TRBV7-8
clone size: .
J gene: TRBJ2-3
D gene: TRBD2
CDR3 DNA: TGTGCCAGCAGACAACGACTAGCGGGAGTTGTAGATACGCAGTATTTT
CDR3 protein: CASRQRLAGVVDTQYF

V gene: TRBV19
clone size: .
J gene: TRBJ2-1
D gene: .
CDR3 DNA: TGTGCCAGTAGTCCCCGGGACTCCCGAAGTAATGAGCAGTTCTTC
CDR3 protein: CASSPRDSRSNEQFF

V gene: TRBV7-2
clone size: once
J gene: TRBJ2-1
D gene: .
CDR3 DNA: TGTGCCAGCAGTTTACAGGGAAATGAGCAGTTCTTC
CDR3 protein: CASSLQGNEQFF

V gene: TRBV5-1
clone size: .
J gene: TRBJ1-1
D gene: .
CDR3 DNA: TGCGCCAGCAGCTTGGACCCCGCGGTGAACACTGAAGCTTTCTTT
CDR3 protein: CASSLDPAVNTEAFF

V gene: TRBV3-1/TRBV3-2
clone size: .
J gene: TRBJ2-1
D gene: TRBD2
CDR3 DNA: TGTGCCAGCAGCCTAAACGGACTAGCAAACAATGAGCAGTTCTTC
CDR3 protein: CASSLNGLANNEQFF

V gene: TRBV7-9
clone size: .
J gene: TRBJ2-5
D gene: TRBD1
CDR3 DNA: TGTGCCAGCAGCCGATTGACAGGGCCAGAAGAGACCCAGTACTTC
CDR3 protein: CASSRLTGPEETQYF

V gene: TRBV7-2
clone size: .
J gene: TRBJ2-1
D gene: TRBD2
CDR3 DNA: TGTGCCAGCAGCTTAGGGGGACTAGCGAACTACAATGAGCAGTTCTTC
CDR3 protein: CASSLGGLANYNEQFF

V gene: TRBV6-2/TRBV6-3
clone size: once
J gene: TRBJ2-5
D gene: TRBD2
CDR3 DNA: TGTGCCAGCAGTACTAGCGGGAGTGGTTGCGAGACCCAGTACTTC
CDR3 protein: CASSTSGSGCETQYF

V gene: TRBV28
clone size: .
J gene: TRBJ1-1
D gene: .
CDR3 DNA: TGTGCCAGCAGTTTTGGGCCCTCGCTTTCCGAAGCTTTCTTT
CDR3 protein: CASSFGPSLSEAFF

V gene: TRBV6-5
clone size: .
J gene: TRBJ2-2
D gene: TRBD1
CDR3 DNA: TGTGCCAGCACTCGAGACAGGGTGGTCGGGGAGCTGTTTTTT
CDR3 protein: CASTRDRVVGELFF

V gene: TRBV12-5
clone size: .
J gene: TRBJ1-2
D gene: .
CDR3 DNA: TGTGCTAGTTCCAGTGATAACAACTATGGCTACACCTTC
CDR3 protein: CASSSDNNYGYTF

V gene: TRBV4-1
clone size: .
J gene: TRBJ2-7
D gene: TRBD2
CDR3 DNA: TGCGCCAGCAGCCAAGATGGCGCGACTAGCGGTTACTACGAGCAGTACTTC
CDR3 protein: CASSQDGATSGYYEQYF

V gene: TRBV18
clone size: .
J gene: TRBJ2-5
D gene: .
CDR3 DNA: TGTGCCAGCTCACCGGGCAAAGAGACCCAGTACTTC
CDR3 protein: CASSPGKETQYF

V gene: TRBV5-1
clone size: .
J gene: TRBJ2-5
D gene: .
CDR3 DNA: TGCGCCAGCAGCTCAAACCAAGAGACCCAGTACTTC
CDR3 protein: CASSSNQETQYF

V gene: TRBV19
clone size: .
J gene: TRBJ2-2
D gene: TRBD1
CDR3 DNA: TGTGCCAGTAGTAGCGCCAGGGGGCGCGTCACCGGGGAGCTGTTTTTT
CDR3 protein: CASSSARGRVTGELFF

V gene: TRBV19
clone size: .
J gene: TRBJ2-7
D gene: .
CDR3 DNA: TGTGCCAGTAGCAGAACTGGGGCGGGGACTTCCTACGAGCAGTACTTC
CDR3 protein: CASSRTGAGTSYEQYF

V gene: TRBV11-1
clone size: .
J gene: TRBJ2-1
D gene: TRBD1
CDR3 DNA: TGTGCCAGCATCCCCACCCAGGGGGCGGGGGAGCAGTTCTTC
CDR3 protein: CASIPTQGAGEQFF

V gene: TRBV6-2/TRBV6-3
clone size: .
J gene: TRBJ1-2
D gene: .
CDR3 DNA: TGTGCCAGCAGCACCGGGAAGGGCATGGGCTACACCTTC
CDR3 protein: CASSTGKGMGYTF

V gene: TRBV10-3
clone size: .
J gene: TRBJ1-6
D gene: .
CDR3 DNA: TGTGCCATCAGTGAGGGGGGCTGGAGGTCACCCCTCCACTTT
CDR3 protein: CAISEGGWRSPLHF

V gene: TRBV5-1
clone size: few
J gene: TRBJ2-7
D gene: .
CDR3 DNA: TGCGCCAGCAGCTTGGCGGTAGGAGGCGAGCAGTACTTC
CDR3 protein: CASSLAVGGEQYF

V gene: TRBV29-1
clone size: .
J gene: TRBJ2-4
D gene: .
CDR3 DNA: TGCAGCGGGACATTCCGAAACATTCAGTACTTC
CDR3 protein: CSGTFRNIQYF

V gene: TRBV18
clone size: .
J gene: TRBJ2-2
D gene: .
CDR3 DNA: TGTGCCAGCTCACCAGGGGCAGGCACCGGGGAGCTGTTTTTT
CDR3 protein: CASSPGAGTGELFF

V gene: TRBV19
clone size: .
J gene: TRBJ2-6
D gene: TRBD1
CDR3 DNA: TGTGCCAGTATACAGGGGAATGGGGCCAACGTCCTGACTTTC
CDR3 protein: CASIQGNGANVLTF

V gene: TRBV19
clone size: .
J gene: TRBJ1-2
D gene: .
CDR3 DNA: TGTGCCAGTAGTTGGGGCAGCTCTATGGACTATGGCTACACCTTC
CDR3 protein: CASSWGSSMDYGYTF

V gene: TRBV19
clone size: .
J gene: TRBJ2-5
D gene: TRBD1
CDR3 DNA: TGTGCCAGTGGCCCCGGACAGGGGGCTTGGGAGACCCAGTACTTC
CDR3 protein: CASGPGQGAWETQYF

V gene: TRBV2
clone size: once
J gene: TRBJ2-5
D gene: .
CDR3 DNA: TGTGCCAGCAGTGAAACCGCGGAGGAGACCCAGTACTTC
CDR3 protein: CASSETAEETQYF

V gene: TRBV11-3
clone size: .
J gene: TRBJ2-2
D gene: TRBD1
CDR3 DNA: TGTGCCAGCAGCCCCGGGACAGCGAACACCGGGGAGCTGTTTTTT
CDR3 protein: CASSPGTANTGELFF

V gene: TRBV9
clone size: .
J gene: TRBJ2-4
D gene: TRBD2
CDR3 DNA: TGTGCCAGGGGGCGGGAGGGAAACATTCAGTACTTC
CDR3 protein: CARGREGNIQYF

V gene: TRBV4-2
clone size: .
J gene: TRBJ1-4
D gene: TRBD1
CDR3 DNA: TGTGCCAGCAGCCAAGGATTACAGGGGGCGCGAACTAATGAAAAACTGTTTTTT
CDR3 protein: CASSQGLQGARTNEKLFF

V gene: TRBV28
clone size: .
J gene: TRBJ2-7
D gene: .
CDR3 DNA: TGTGCCAGCAGTTCCTTCTCCTACGAGCAGTACTTC
CDR3 protein: CASSSFSYEQYF

V gene: TRBV7-2
clone size: .
J gene: TRBJ1-3
D gene: .
CDR3 DNA: TGTGCCAGCAGCGTTACTCGGGGTGTTGGAAACACCATATATTTT
CDR3 protein: CASSVTRGVGNTIYF

V gene: TRBV5-6
clone size: .
J gene: TRBJ2-1
D gene: .
CDR3 DNA: TGTGCCAGCAGCCTCTGGGAGGACAGGCTTAACTCCTACAATGAGCAGTTCTTC
CDR3 protein: CASSLWEDRLNSYNEQFF

V gene: TRBV28
clone size: .
J gene: TRBJ1-1
D gene: TRBD1
CDR3 DNA: TGTGCCAGCAGTTTAGTGCAGGGGGGGACAGGGGGTGCGAAAGCTTTCTTT
CDR3 protein: CASSLVQGGTGGAKAFF

V gene: TRBV10-3
clone size: .
J gene: TRBJ1-5
D gene: TRBD1
CDR3 DNA: TGTGCCATCAGTGAGTCAGGAGCAGGGGGCGATCAGCCCCAGCATTTT
CDR3 protein: CAISESGAGGDQPQHF

V gene: TRBV27
clone size: .
J gene: TRBJ2-2
D gene: .
CDR3 DNA: TGTGCCAGCAGTAGAGGGACTACCGGGGAGCTGTTTTTT
CDR3 protein: CASSRGTTGELFF

V gene: TRBV10-3
clone size: .
J gene: TRBJ2-2
D gene: .
CDR3 DNA: TGTGCCTCAGGGGGCGGGACTAACGGGGAGCTGTTTTTT
CDR3 protein: CASGGGTNGELFF

V gene: TRBV7-2
clone size: .
J gene: TRBJ2-5
D gene: .
CDR3 DNA: TGTGCCAGCAGCTCAGGCAGGGTCCAAGAGACCCAGTACTTC
CDR3 protein: CASSSGRVQETQYF

V gene: TRBV7-3
clone size: .
J gene: TRBJ2-5
D gene: TRBD1
CDR3 DNA: TGTGCCAGCAGCTCCGGACAGGGGGCGATGAAGACCCAGTACTTC
CDR3 protein: CASSSGQGAMKTQYF

V gene: TRBV7-3
clone size: .
J gene: TRBJ2-2
D gene: TRBD2
CDR3 DNA: TGTGCCAGCAGCCCCTGGCGGCCCAGAACCATAGCGGGAGCGAACACCGGGGAGCTGTTTTTT
CDR3 protein: CASSPWRPRTIAGANTGELFF

V gene: TRBV7-3
clone size: once
J gene: TRBJ2-2
D gene: .
CDR3 DNA: TGTGCCAGCAGCTCGACCGGGACTCACAACACCGGGGAGCTGTTTTTT
CDR3 protein: CASSSTGTHNTGELFF

V gene: TRBV3-1/TRBV3-2
clone size: .
J gene: TRBJ2-6
D gene: TRBD2
CDR3 DNA: TGTGCCAGCAGCCCCAGACTAGCGGGAGGGATCTCTGGGGCCAACGTCCTGACTTTC
CDR3 protein: CASSPRLAGGISGANVLTF

V gene: TRBV6-1
clone size: .
J gene: TRBJ1-2
D gene: .
CDR3 DNA: TGTGCCAGCAGTGAAGTAGCCTCAAGAATCTACACCTTC
CDR3 protein: CASSEVASRIYTF

V gene: TRBV20-1
clone size: .
J gene: TRBJ1-5
D gene: .
CDR3 DNA: TGCAGTGCTAGTCCTAGTAGGGGTCAGCCCCAGCATTTT
CDR3 protein: CSASPSRGQPQHF

V gene: TRBV6-4
clone size: .
J gene: TRBJ2-3
D gene: TRBD2
CDR3 DNA: TGTGCCAGCAGCCAGACTAGCGGGATCACAGATACGCAGTATTTT
CDR3 protein: CASSQTSGITDTQYF

V gene: TRBV11-2
clone size: .
J gene: TRBJ2-1
D gene: .
CDR3 DNA: TGTGCCAGCAGCTTTCAACAGGGAGCCTACAATGAGCAGTTCTTC
CDR3 protein: CASSFQQGAYNEQFF

V gene: TRBV30
clone size: .
J gene: TRBJ2-5
D gene: TRBD2
CDR3 DNA: TGTGCCTGGAGTGTACGTGGACTAGCGGGAGACGAGACCCAGTACTTC
CDR3 protein: CAWSVRGLAGDETQYF

V gene: TRBV5-6
clone size: .
J gene: TRBJ1-2
D gene: .
CDR3 DNA: TGTGCCAGCAGCATGTCAGGGGCCTATGGCTACACCTTC
CDR3 protein: CASSMSGAYGYTF

V gene: TRBV7-2
clone size: .
J gene: TRBJ2-3
D gene: .
CDR3 DNA: TGTGCCAGCAGCCCGGACAGCCTAGGCACAGATACGCAGTATTTT
CDR3 protein: CASSPDSLGTDTQYF

V gene: TRBV6-2/TRBV6-3
clone size: .
J gene: TRBJ2-3
D gene: .
CDR3 DNA: TGTGCCAGCAGTTCCTCGGGAGTGGCAGATACGCAGTATTTT
CDR3 protein: CASSSSGVADTQYF

V gene: TRBV7-2
clone size: once
J gene: TRBJ2-7
D gene: .
CDR3 DNA: TGTGCCAGCAGTTACCGACAGGTCGGTGAGCAGTACTTC
CDR3 protein: CASSYRQVGEQYF